Listed below are T cell receptor beta chains from one sample, sequenced in a study of Tregs in tolerant kidney transplant recipients. Measured with immunoSEQ multiplex PCR; TCRdb has only the in-frame clones, and not every one. The data show about 90,000 clones, with 93% seen just once and about 1.5% held by the top ten. Sequences were derived from CD4+ T cells from blood (PBMCs), sampled 12 months after the transplant. The receptor set was obtained from a human patient who received a combined kidney and bone marrow transplant. Part of the T cells may come from the graft donor. Each CDR3 is given with its conserved first and last residue. A D gene is named only where the DNA matches it firmly. Clone size appears in some rows only: once, few, many, or a class for an expanded clone.

d_call	v_call	clone_size	j_call	cdr3_aa	cdr3_nt
-	TRBV7-2	-	TRBJ1-3	CASSLQGGAGNTIYF	TGTGCCAGCAGCTTACAGGGCGGCGCTGGAAACACCATATATTTT
-	TRBV6-1	-	TRBJ2-7	CASHGGPKVYEQYF	TGTGCCAGCCATGGCGGGCCGAAGGTCTACGAGCAGTACTTC
-	TRBV7-2	-	TRBJ2-1	CASSLGLSNNEQFF	TGTGCCAGCAGCTTAGGACTTAGCAACAATGAGCAGTTCTTC
TRBD2	TRBV7-9	-	TRBJ2-3	CASSLGIAGGTDTQYF	TGTGCCAGCAGCTTGGGAATAGCGGGAGGCACAGATACGCAGTATTTT
-	TRBV6-1	-	TRBJ2-2	CASSEPRRVNTGELFF	TGTGCCAGCAGTGAACCCCGACGGGTGAACACCGGGGAGCTGTTTTTT
-	TRBV19	once	TRBJ1-2	CASKLDADYGYTF	TGTGCCAGTAAACTCGACGCGGACTATGGCTACACCTTC
TRBD1	TRBV9	-	TRBJ2-7	CASSVGSGGPYEQYF	TGTGCCAGCAGCGTAGGATCAGGGGGACCCTACGAGCAGTACTTC
-	TRBV28	-	TRBJ2-1	CASSPYNEQFF	TGTGCCAGCAGTCCTTACAATGAGCAGTTCTTC
TRBD1	TRBV6-1	-	TRBJ2-3	CASSRGQGVPDTQYF	TGTGCCAGCAGTCGTGGACAGGGCGTCCCAGATACGCAGTATTTT
-	TRBV27	-	TRBJ2-3	CASRPKGGNSGWADTQYF	TGTGCCAGCAGACCAAAGGGGGGGAATAGCGGGTGGGCAGATACGCAGTATTTT
-	TRBV20-1	-	TRBJ2-5	CSASWGVQYF	TGCAGTGCTAGTTGGGGCGTCCAGTACTTC
TRBD1	TRBV11-2	-	TRBJ2-7	CASSSVQGAVYEQYF	TGTGCCAGCAGCTCCGTCCAGGGGGCTGTGTACGAGCAGTACTTC
TRBD1	TRBV30	-	TRBJ1-2	CACGQDINYGYTF	TGTGCCTGTGGACAGGACATTAACTATGGCTACACCTTC
-	TRBV29-1	-	TRBJ2-1	CSVLVLGNEQFF	TGCAGCGTACTAGTGTTAGGCAATGAGCAGTTCTTC
-	TRBV7-2	-	TRBJ2-1	CASSFLLGSELLNNEQFF	TGTGCCAGCAGCTTTCTCCTGGGTAGCGAGCTCCTAAACAATGAGCAGTTCTTC
TRBD2	TRBV9	-	TRBJ2-3	CASSSHLTSGSIPDTQYF	TGTGCCAGCAGCTCCCATCTTACTAGCGGGAGTATTCCAGATACGCAGTATTTT
-	TRBV6-6	-	TRBJ1-1	CASSYGGLSFF	TGTGCCAGCAGTTATGGGGGCTTGTCTTTCTTT
TRBD2	TRBV7-8	-	TRBJ2-3	CASSLVFSREDTQYF	TGTGCCAGCAGCTTAGTTTTCTCGCGGGAGGATACGCAGTATTTT
-	TRBV6-5	-	TRBJ1-5	CASSYSANQPQHF	TGTGCCAGCAGTTACTCCGCGAATCAGCCCCAGCATTTT
TRBD1	TRBV18	-	TRBJ2-6	CASSPPDRTGGTNVLTF	TGTGCCAGCTCACCACCGGATAGGACAGGGGGCACCAACGTCCTGACTTTC
TRBD2	TRBV18	-	TRBJ2-7	CASSPPGRIYEQYF	TGTGCCAGCTCACCACCCGGGAGGATCTACGAGCAGTACTTC
-	TRBV2	few	TRBJ2-2	CASTVQQGINTGELFF	TGTGCCAGCACTGTCCAGCAGGGGATAAACACCGGGGAGCTGTTTTTT
-	TRBV19	-	TRBJ1-2	CASSIRLGANYGYTF	TGTGCCAGTAGTATTCGGCTGGGGGCAAACTATGGCTACACCTTC
-	TRBV19	once	TRBJ1-2	CATRQVESGYTF	TGTGCCACCAGACAGGTCGAAAGTGGCTACACCTTC
-	TRBV9	-	TRBJ2-7	CASSPGRMSYEQYF	TGTGCCAGCAGCCCTGGGAGGATGTCGTACGAGCAGTACTTC
-	TRBV5-1	-	TRBJ1-3	CASSLGASGNTIYF	TGCGCCAGCAGCTTGGGAGCCTCTGGAAACACCATATATTTT
-	TRBV9	-	TRBJ2-3	CASSVGGGAADTQYF	TGTGCCAGCAGCGTAGGAGGGGGGGCGGCAGATACGCAGTATTTT